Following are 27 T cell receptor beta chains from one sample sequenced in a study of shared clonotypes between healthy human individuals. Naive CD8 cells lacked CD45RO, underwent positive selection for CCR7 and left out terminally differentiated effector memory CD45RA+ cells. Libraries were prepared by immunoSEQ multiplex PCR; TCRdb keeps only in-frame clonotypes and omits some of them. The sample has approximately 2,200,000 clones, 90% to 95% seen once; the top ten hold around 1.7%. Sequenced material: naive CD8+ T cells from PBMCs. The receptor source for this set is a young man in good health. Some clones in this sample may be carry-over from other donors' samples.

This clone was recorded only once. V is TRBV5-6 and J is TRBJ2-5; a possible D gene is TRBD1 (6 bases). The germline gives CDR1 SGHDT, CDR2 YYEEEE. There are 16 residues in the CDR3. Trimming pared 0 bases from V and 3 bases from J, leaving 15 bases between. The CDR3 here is CASSLVLGDTEETQYF. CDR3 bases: TGTGCCAGCAGCTTGGTTTTGGGGGACACAGAAGAGACCCAGTACTTC.

CDR3 DNA sequence: TGTGCCAGCGGCCCGGGGGTCTACGAGCAGTACTTC. Translating it yields CASGPGVYEQYF. The chain uses TRBV7-9 and TRBJ2-7, with D perhaps matching TRBD2 (6 bases). The CDR3 spans 12 residues. V was clipped by 8 bases and J by 3 bases, with 11 bases between them. Germline CDR1 SEHNR, CDR2 FQNEAQ (reference sequence). The full variable domain, with the rest looked up from reference TRBV7-9 and TRBJ2-7, is DTGVSQNPRHKITKRGQNVTFRCDPISEHNRLYWYRQTLGQGPEFLTYFQNEAQLEKSRLLSDRFSAERPKGSFSTLEIQRTEQGDSAMYLCASGPGVYEQYFGPGTRLTVT.

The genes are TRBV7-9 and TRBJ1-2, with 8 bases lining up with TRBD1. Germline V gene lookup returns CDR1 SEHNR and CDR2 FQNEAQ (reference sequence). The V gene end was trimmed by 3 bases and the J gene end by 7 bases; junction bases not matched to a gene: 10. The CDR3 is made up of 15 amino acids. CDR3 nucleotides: TGTGCCAGCAGCTTCGGGCAGGGGGCGCCGGTTGGCTACACCTTC. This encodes CASSFGQGAPVGYTF.

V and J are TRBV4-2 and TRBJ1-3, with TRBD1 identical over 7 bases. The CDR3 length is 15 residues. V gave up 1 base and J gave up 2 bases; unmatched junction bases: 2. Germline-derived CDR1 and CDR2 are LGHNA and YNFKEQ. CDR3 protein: CASSQATGTGNTIYF. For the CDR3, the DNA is TGTGCCAGCAGCCAAGCGACAGGGACTGGAAACACCATATATTTT.

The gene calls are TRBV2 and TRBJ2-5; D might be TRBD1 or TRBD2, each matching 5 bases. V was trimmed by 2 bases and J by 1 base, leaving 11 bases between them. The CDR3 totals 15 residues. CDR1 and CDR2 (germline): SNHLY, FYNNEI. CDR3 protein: CASSESEGTQETQYF. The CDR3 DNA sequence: TGTGCCAGCAGTGAAAGTGAGGGGACCCAAGAGACCCAGTACTTC.

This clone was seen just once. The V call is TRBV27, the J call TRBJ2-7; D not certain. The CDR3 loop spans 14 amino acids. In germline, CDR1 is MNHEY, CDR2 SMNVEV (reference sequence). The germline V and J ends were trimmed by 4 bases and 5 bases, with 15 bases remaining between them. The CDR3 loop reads CASSWAIRIDEQYF. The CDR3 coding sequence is TGTGCCAGCAGTTGGGCTATACGGATCGACGAGCAGTACTTC.

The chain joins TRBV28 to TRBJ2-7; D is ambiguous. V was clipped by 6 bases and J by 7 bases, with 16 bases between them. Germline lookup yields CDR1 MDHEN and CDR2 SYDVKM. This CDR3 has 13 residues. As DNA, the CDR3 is TGTGCCAGCAGACTTTCACGGGTTCAGGAGCAGTACTTC. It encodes CASRLSRVQEQYF.

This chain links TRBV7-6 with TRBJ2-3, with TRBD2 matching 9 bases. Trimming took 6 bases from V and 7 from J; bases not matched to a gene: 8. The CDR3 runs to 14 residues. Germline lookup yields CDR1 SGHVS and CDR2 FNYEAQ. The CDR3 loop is CASSRLAVPNTQYF. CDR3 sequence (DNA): TGTGCCAGCAGTCGACTAGCGGTCCCCAATACGCAGTATTTT.

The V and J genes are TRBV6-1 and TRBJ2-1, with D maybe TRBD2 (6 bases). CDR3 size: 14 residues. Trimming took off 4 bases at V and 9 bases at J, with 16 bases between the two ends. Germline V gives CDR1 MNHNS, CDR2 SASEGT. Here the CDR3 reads CASSGDWQEGEQFF. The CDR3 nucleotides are TGTGCCAGCAGTGGGGACTGGCAGGAGGGTGAGCAGTTCTTC.

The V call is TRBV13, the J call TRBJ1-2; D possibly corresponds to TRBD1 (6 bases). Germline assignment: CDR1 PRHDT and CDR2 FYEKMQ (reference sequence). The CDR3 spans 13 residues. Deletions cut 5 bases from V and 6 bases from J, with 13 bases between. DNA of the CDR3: TGTGCCAGCAGCAGGGGGGCGGACGATGGCTACACCTTC. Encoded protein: CASSRGADDGYTF. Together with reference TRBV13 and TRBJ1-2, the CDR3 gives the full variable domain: AAGVIQSPRHLIKEKRETATLKCYPIPRHDTVYWYQQGPGQDPQFLISFYEKMQSDKGSIPDRFSAQQFSDYHSELNMSSLELGDSALYFCASSRGADDGYTFGSGTRLTVV.

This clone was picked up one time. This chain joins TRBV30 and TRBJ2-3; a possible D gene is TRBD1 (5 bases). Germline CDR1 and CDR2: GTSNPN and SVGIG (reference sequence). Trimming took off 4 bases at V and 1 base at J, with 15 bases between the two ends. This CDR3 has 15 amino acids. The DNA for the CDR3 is TGTGCCTGGAATACCCCGACAGCCCGCACAGATACGCAGTATTTT. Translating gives CAWNTPTARTDTQYF.

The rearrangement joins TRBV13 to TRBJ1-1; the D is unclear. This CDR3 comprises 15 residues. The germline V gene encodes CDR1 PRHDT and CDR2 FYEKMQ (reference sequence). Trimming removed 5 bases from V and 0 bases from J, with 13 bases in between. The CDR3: CASSAMSYMNTEAFF. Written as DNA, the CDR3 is TGTGCCAGCAGCGCCATGAGCTATATGAACACTGAAGCTTTCTTT.

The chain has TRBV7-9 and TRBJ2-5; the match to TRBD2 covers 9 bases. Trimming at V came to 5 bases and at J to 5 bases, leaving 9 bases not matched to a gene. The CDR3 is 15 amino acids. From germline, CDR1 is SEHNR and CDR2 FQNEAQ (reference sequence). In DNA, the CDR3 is TGTGCCAGCAGCCCTATTAGCGGGAGCGGGGAGACCCAGTACTTC. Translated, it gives CASSPISGSGETQYF.

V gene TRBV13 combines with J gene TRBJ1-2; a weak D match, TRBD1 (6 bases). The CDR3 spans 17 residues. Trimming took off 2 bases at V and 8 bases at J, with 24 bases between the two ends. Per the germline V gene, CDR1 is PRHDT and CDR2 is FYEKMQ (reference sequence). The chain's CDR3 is CASSLTEGQGLGGGYTF. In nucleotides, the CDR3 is TGTGCCAGCAGCTTAACAGAGGGACAAGGCCTGGGAGGAGGCTACACCTTC.

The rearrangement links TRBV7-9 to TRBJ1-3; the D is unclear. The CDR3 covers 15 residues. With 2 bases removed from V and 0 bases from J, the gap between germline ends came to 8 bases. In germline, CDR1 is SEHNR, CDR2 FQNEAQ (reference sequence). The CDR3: CASSLNLNSGNTIYF. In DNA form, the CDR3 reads TGTGCCAGCAGCTTAAATCTGAACTCTGGAAACACCATATATTTT.

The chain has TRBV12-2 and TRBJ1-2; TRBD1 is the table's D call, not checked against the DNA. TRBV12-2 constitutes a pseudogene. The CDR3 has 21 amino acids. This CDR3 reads CASRFPPLPRDRVRLGYGYTF. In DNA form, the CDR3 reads TGTGCAAGTCGCTTTCCCCCACTCCCCCGGGACAGGGTGCGTCTAGGCTATGGCTACACCTTC.

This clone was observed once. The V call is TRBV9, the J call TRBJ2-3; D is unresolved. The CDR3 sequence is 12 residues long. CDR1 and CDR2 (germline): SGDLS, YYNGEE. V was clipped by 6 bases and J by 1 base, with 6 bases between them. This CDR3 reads CASNRGTDTQYF. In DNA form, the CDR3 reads TGTGCCAGCAATAGGGGCACAGATACGCAGTATTTT.

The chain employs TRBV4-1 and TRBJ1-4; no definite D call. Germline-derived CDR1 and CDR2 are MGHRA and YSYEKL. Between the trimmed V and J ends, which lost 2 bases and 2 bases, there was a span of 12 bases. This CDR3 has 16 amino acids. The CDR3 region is CASSQKFTATNEKLFF. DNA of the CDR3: TGCGCCAGCAGCCAAAAGTTCACGGCGACTAATGAAAAACTGTTTTTT.

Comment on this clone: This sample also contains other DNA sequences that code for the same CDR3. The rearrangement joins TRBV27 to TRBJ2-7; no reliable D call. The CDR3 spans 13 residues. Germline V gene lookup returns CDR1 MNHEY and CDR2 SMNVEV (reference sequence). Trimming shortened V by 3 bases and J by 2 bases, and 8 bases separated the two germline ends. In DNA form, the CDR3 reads TGTGCCAGCAGTTTGTCGGCCACCTACGAGCAGTACTTC. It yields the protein CASSLSATYEQYF.

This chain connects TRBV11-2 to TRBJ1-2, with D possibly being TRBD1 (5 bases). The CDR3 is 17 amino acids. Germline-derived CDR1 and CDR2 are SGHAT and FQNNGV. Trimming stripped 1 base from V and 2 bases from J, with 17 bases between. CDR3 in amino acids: CASSLGPTANANYGYTF. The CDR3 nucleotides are TGTGCCAGCAGCTTAGGTCCGACAGCGAACGCCAACTATGGCTACACCTTC.

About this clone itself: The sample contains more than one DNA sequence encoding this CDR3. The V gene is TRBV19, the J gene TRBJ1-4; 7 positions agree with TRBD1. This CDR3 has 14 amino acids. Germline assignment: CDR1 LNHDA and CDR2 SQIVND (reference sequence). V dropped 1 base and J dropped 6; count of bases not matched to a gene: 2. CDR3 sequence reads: CASSIGTGDEKLFF. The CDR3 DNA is TGTGCCAGTAGTATAGGGACAGGAGATGAAAAACTGTTTTTT.

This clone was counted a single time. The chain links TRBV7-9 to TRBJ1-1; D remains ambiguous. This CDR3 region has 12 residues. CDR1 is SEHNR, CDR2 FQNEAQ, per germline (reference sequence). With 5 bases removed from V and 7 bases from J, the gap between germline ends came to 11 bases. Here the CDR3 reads CASSRRTVEAFF. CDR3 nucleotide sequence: TGTGCCAGCAGCCGAAGGACGGTTGAAGCTTTCTTT.

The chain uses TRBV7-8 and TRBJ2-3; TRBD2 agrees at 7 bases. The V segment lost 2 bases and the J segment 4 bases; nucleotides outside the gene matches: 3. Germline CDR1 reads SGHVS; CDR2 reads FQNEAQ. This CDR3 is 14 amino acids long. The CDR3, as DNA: TGTGCCAGCAGCTTAACGGGGGGTCCAGATACGCAGTATTTT. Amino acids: CASSLTGGPDTQYF.

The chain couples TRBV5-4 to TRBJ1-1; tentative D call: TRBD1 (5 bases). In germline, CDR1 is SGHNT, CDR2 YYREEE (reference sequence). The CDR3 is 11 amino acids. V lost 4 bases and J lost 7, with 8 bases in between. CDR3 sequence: CASSRGREAFF. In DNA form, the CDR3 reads TGTGCCAGCAGCCGGGGCCGTGAAGCTTTCTTT.

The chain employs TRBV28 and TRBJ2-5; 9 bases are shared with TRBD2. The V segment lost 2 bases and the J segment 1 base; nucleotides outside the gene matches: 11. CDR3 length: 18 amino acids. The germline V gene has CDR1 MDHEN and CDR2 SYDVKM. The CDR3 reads CASSLGSGSISRQETQYF. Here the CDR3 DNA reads TGTGCCAGCAGTTTAGGTAGCGGGAGTATCTCCCGCCAAGAGACCCAGTACTTC.

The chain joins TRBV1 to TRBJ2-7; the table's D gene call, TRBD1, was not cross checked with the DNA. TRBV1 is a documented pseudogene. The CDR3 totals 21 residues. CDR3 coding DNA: TGCACCAGCAGCCAAGAACGTGGGACCGTGGGCCGGGACAGGGGCTCCTACGAGCAGTACTTC. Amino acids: CTSSQERGTVGRDRGSYEQYF.

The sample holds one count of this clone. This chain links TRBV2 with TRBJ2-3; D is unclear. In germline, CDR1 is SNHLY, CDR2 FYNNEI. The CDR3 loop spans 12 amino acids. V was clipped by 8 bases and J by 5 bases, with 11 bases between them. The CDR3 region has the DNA TGTGCCAGCCGAGGTGGGATAGATACGCAGTATTTT. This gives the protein CASRGGIDTQYF.